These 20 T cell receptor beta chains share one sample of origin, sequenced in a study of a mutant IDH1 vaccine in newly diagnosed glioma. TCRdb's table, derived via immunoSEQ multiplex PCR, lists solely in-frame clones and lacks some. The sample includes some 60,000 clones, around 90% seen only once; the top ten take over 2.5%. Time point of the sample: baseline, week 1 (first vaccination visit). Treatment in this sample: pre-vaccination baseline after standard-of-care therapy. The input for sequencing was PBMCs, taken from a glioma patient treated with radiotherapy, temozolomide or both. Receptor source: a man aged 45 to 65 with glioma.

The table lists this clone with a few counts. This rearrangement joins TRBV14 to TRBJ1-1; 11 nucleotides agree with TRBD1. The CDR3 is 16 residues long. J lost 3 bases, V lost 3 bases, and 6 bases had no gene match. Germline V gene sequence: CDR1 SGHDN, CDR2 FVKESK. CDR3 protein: CASSQRTGGKDTEAFF. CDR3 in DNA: TGTGCCAGCAGCCAGCGGACAGGGGGCAAGGACACTGAAGCTTTCTTT.

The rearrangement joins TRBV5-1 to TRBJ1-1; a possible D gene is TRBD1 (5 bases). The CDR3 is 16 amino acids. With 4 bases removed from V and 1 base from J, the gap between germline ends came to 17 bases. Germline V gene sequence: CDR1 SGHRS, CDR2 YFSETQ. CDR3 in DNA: TGCGCCAGCAGCCTTGGGCAGGGTATTTCGAACACTGAAGCTTTCTTT. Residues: CASSLGQGISNTEAFF.

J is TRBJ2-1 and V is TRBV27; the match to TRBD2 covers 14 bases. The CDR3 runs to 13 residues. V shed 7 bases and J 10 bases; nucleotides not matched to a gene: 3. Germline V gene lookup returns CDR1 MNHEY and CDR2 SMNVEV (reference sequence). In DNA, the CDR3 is TGTGCCAGCACCGGACTAGCGGGAGGAGAGCAGTTCTTC. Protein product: CASTGLAGGEQFF.

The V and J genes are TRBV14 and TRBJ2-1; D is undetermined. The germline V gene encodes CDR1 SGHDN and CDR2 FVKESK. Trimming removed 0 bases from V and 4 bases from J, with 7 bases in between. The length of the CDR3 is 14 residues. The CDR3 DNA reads TGTGCCAGCAGCCAAGATCCAAGGTACAATGAGCAGTTCTTC. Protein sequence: CASSQDPRYNEQFF.

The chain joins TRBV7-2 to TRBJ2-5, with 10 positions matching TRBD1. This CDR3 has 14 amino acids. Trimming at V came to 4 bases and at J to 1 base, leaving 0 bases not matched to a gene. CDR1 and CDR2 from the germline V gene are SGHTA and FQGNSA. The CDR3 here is CASSWTGGQETQYF. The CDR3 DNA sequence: TGTGCCAGCAGCTGGACAGGGGGCCAAGAGACCCAGTACTTC.

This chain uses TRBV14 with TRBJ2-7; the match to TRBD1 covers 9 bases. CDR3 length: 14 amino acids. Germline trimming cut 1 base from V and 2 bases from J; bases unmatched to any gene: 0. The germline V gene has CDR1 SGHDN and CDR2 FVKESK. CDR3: CASSQGQGAYEQYF. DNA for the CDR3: TGTGCCAGCAGCCAAGGACAGGGGGCCTACGAGCAGTACTTC.

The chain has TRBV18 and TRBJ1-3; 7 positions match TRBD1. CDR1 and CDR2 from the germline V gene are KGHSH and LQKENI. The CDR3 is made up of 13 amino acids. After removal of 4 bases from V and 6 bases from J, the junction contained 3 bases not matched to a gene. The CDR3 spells CASSRQGANTIYF. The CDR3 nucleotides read TGTGCCAGCTCACGACAGGGCGCAAACACCATATATTTT.

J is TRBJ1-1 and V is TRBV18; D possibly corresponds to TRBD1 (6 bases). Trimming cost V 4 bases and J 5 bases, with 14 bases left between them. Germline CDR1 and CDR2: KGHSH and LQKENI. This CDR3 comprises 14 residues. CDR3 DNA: TGTGCCAGCTCACAAGGACAGAGCGGGACTGAAGCTTTCTTT. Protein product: CASSQGQSGTEAFF. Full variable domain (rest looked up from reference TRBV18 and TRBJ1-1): NAGVMQNPRHLVRRRGQEARLRCSPMKGHSHVYWYRQLPEEGLKFMVYLQKENIIDESGMPKERFSAEFPKEGPSILRIQQVVRGDSAAYFCASSQGQSGTEAFFGQGTRLTVV.

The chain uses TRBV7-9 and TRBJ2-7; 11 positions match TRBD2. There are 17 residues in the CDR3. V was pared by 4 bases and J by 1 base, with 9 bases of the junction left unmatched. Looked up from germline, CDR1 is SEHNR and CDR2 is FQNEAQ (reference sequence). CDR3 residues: CASSSRLAGLMSYEQYF. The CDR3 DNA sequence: TGTGCCAGCAGCTCCAGACTAGCGGGGCTAATGTCCTACGAGCAGTACTTC.

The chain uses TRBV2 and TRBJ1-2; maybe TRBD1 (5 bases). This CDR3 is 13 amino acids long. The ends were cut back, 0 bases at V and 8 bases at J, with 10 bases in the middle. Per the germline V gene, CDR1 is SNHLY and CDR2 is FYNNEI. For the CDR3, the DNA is TGTGCCAGCAGTGAAGCGCCAGGGAGAGGCTACACCTTC. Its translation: CASSEAPGRGYTF. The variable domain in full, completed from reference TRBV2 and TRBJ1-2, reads EPEVTQTPSHQVTQMGQEVILRCVPISNHLYFYWYRQILGQKVEFLVSFYNNEISEKSEIFDDQFSVERPDGSNFTLKIRSTKLEDSAMYFCASSEAPGRGYTFGSGTRLTVV.

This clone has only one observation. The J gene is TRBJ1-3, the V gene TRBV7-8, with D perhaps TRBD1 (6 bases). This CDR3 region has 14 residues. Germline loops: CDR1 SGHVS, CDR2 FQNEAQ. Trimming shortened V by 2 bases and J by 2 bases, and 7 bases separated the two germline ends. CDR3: CASSLQGPGNTIYF. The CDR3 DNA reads TGTGCCAGCAGCTTACAGGGGCCTGGAAACACCATATATTTT.

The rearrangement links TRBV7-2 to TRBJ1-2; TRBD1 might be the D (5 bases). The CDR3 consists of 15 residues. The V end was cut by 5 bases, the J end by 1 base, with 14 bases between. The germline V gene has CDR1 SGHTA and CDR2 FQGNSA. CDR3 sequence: CASSNSPGHNYGYTF. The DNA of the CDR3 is TGTGCCAGCAGCAACAGTCCCGGACATAACTATGGCTACACCTTC.

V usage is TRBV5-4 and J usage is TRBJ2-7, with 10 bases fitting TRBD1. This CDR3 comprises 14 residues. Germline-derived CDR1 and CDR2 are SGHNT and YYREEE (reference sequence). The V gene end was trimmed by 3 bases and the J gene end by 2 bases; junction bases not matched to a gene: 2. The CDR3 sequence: CASSWDRGPYEQYF. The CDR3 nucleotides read TGTGCCAGCAGCTGGGACAGGGGACCCTACGAGCAGTACTTC.

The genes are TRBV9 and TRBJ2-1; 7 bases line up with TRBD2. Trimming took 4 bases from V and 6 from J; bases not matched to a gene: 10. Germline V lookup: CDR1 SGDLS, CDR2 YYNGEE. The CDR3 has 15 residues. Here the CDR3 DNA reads TGTGCCAGCAGCATACGACCGGGACTACTCAATGAGCAGTTCTTC. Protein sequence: CASSIRPGLLNEQFF.

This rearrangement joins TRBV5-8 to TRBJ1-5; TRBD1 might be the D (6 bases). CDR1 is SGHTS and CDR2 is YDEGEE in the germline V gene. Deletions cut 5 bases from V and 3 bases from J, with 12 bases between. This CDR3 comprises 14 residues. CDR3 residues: CASRDSPTNQPQHF. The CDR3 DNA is TGTGCCAGCAGGGACAGTCCTACCAATCAGCCCCAGCATTTT.

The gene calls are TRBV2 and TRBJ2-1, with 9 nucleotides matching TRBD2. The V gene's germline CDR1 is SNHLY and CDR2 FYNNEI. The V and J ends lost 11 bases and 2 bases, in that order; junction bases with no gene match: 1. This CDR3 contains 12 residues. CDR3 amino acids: CAGGGAYNEQFF. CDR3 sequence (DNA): TGTGCCGGCGGGGGGGCCTACAATGAGCAGTTCTTC.

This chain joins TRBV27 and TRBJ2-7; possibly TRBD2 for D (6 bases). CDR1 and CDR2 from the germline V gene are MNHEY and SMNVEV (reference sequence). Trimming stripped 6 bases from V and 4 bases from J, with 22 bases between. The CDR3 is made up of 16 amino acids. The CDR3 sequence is CASRPQPGLLKYEQYF. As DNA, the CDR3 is TGTGCCAGCAGACCACAACCGGGACTTCTAAAATACGAGCAGTACTTC.

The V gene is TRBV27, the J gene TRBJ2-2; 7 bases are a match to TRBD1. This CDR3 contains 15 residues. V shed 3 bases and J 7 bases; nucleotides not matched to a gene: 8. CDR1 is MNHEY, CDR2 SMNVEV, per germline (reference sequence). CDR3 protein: CASSFYRGQNGELFF. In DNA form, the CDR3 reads TGTGCCAGCAGTTTTTATAGGGGGCAGAACGGGGAGCTGTTTTTT.

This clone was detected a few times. The CDR3 loop is CASSPRGLAGLETQYF. The CDR3 coding sequence is TGTGCCAGCAGTCCCCGGGGACTAGCGGGATTGGAGACCCAGTACTTC. The genes are TRBV27 and TRBJ2-5, with 13 bases matching TRBD2. Losses at the gene ends were 5 bases for V and 5 bases for J; bases not matched to a gene: 8. There are 16 residues in the CDR3. Germline V gives CDR1 MNHEY, CDR2 SMNVEV (reference sequence).

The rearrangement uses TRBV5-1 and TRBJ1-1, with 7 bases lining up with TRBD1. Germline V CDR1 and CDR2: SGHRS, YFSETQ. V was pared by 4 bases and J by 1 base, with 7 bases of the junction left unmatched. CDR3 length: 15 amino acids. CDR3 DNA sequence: TGCGCCAGCAGCCGACGGACAGGAGAGAACACTGAAGCTTTCTTT. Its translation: CASSRRTGENTEAFF. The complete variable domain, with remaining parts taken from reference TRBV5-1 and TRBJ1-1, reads KAGVTQTPRYLIKTRGQQVTLSCSPISGHRSVSWYQQTPGQGLQFLFEYFSETQRNKGNFPGRFSGRQFSNSRSEMNVSTLELGDSALYLCASSRRTGENTEAFFGQGTRLTVV.